What follows is one TCR beta chain and its context. What it binds is unknown. Profiling relied on immunoSEQ multiplex PCR, and the TCRdb table lists in-frame clones only, not all of them. The data show 1,400,000 or so clones, just under 99% seen once. V lost 2 bases and J lost 7; bases outside the gene matches: 9. The CDR3 has 16 residues. Germline V gene sequence: CDR1 SGHVT, CDR2 SQSDAQ. The sample belongs to a study of shared clonotypes between healthy human individuals. Whole-study findings and limits: Limitation of the genetic and exposure-history diversity represented came from the few donors.

Sequenced sample: naive CD4+ T cells sorted from blood. The subset here: CD45RA+ positively selected. The chain has TRBV7-4 and TRBJ2-7; 12 bases are a match to TRBD2. This TCR came from a man aged 30-40 years in good health. The CDR3, as DNA: TGTGCCAGCAGCTTATCCCTGACTAGCGGGAGTCTGGAGCAGTACTTC. Residues: CASSLSLTSGSLEQYF.